These 32 T cell receptor beta chains originate from one sample sequenced in a study of blood T cell repertoires in COVID-19. Clones were read by immunoSEQ multiplex PCR, and TCRdb kept only the in-frame ones, dropping some. The repertoire has some 42,000 clones, about 85% of them found once; the top ten carry 5% to 7%. The sequencing input was peripheral blood. These receptor sequences come from a man in his fifties or sixties with active COVID-19.

The chain is built from TRBV5-1 and TRBJ2-1; TRBD1 aligns across 8 bases. Germline V gene lookup returns CDR1 SGHRS and CDR2 YFSETQ. Trimming cost V 7 bases and J 5 bases; bases outside gene matches: 5. The CDR3 is made up of 13 amino acids. CDR3 amino acids: CASSDRVNNEQFF. The CDR3 DNA reads as TGCGCCAGCTCGGACAGGGTTAACAATGAGCAGTTCTTC.

The chain has TRBV5-1 and TRBJ1-1, with TRBD1 matching over 11 bases. The CDR3 consists of 15 residues. Unmatched junction bases numbered 7, after V lost 4 bases and J lost 5 bases. Looked up from germline, CDR1 is SGHRS and CDR2 is YFSETQ. This CDR3 is CASSHFGDRGTEAFF. CDR3 coding DNA: TGCGCCAGCAGCCACTTTGGGGACAGGGGGACTGAAGCTTTCTTT.

Only one count was recorded for this clone. The rearrangement uses TRBV7-3 and TRBJ2-2, with D hard to call. Germline lookup yields CDR1 SGHTA and CDR2 FQGTGA. V was clipped by 1 base and J by 2 bases, with 8 bases between them. CDR3 length: 15 amino acids. As DNA, the CDR3 is TGTGCCAGCAGCTTAATGGCAGGAAACACCGGGGAGCTGTTTTTT. As protein: CASSLMAGNTGELFF. The full variable domain, completed using reference TRBV7-3 and TRBJ2-2, is GAGVSQTPSNKVTEKGKYVELRCDPISGHTALYWYRQSLGQGPEFLIYFQGTGAADDSGLPNDRFFAVRPEGSVSTLKIQRTERGDSAVYLCASSLMAGNTGELFFGEGSRLTVL.

This chain links TRBV11-3 with TRBJ2-5; 8 bases align to TRBD2. Per the germline V gene, CDR1 is SGHNT and CDR2 is YENEEA. With 5 bases clipped from V and 5 bases from J, the junction kept 10 bases outside the gene matches. The CDR3 is made up of 15 amino acids. The CDR3 reads CASSPGRAGEETQYF. The CDR3 coding sequence is TGTGCCAGCAGCCCGGGGCGAGCGGGGGAGGAGACCCAGTACTTC.

The rearrangement links TRBV27 to TRBJ2-3, with D perhaps TRBD2 (5 bases). CDR3 length equals 15 residues. The V end was cut by 2 bases, the J end by 2 bases, with 11 bases between. CDR1 is MNHEY, CDR2 SMNVEV, per germline (reference sequence). CDR3 in amino acids: CASSLIGGPTDTQYF. The CDR3 nucleotides read TGTGCCAGCAGTTTAATTGGAGGACCCACAGATACGCAGTATTTT.

J is TRBJ2-1 and V is TRBV4-1; a weak D match, TRBD1 (6 bases). The germline V gene encodes CDR1 MGHRA and CDR2 YSYEKL. This CDR3 comprises 15 residues. Trimming removed 0 bases from V and 9 bases from J, with 15 bases in between. The CDR3 DNA is TGCGCCAGCAGCCAAGATCGACAGGTCTTGATTGAGCAGTTCTTC. This codes for CASSQDRQVLIEQFF.

The rearrangement uses TRBV19 and TRBJ1-1; no firm D call. The CDR3 is made up of 14 amino acids. CDR1 and CDR2 (germline): LNHDA, SQIVND (reference sequence). V was pared by 3 bases and J by 1 base, with 9 bases between. This chain's CDR3 is CASSMGQKNTEAFF. Written as DNA, the CDR3 is TGTGCCAGTAGTATGGGCCAAAAGAACACTGAAGCTTTCTTT.

This chain joins TRBV4-3 and TRBJ2-1; 10 nucleotides line up with TRBD2. This CDR3 region has 17 residues. Germline CDR1 reads LGHNA; CDR2 reads YSLEER. With V trimmed by 4 bases and J by 5 bases, 11 bases remained unmatched. The CDR3 region has the DNA TGCGCCAGCAGCCGAAACGCTGCTAGCGGGAGACACAATGAGCAGTTCTTC. This encodes CASSRNAASGRHNEQFF.

V and J are TRBV6-5 and TRBJ2-1, with TRBD1 as a possible D gene (6 bases). The ends were cut back, 5 bases at V and 4 bases at J, with 12 bases in the middle. Germline V gene data show CDR1 as MNHEY and CDR2 as SVGAGI. The length of the CDR3 is 14 residues. In DNA form, the CDR3 reads TGTGCCAGCAGTCCGGGACAAATTTACAATGAGCAGTTCTTC. Its translation: CASSPGQIYNEQFF.

This clone was picked up one time. This sequence joins TRBV5-1 and TRBJ1-1; D not resolved. CDR1 and CDR2 from the germline V gene are SGHRS and YFSETQ. V was shortened by 4 bases and J by 5 bases, with 12 bases between the two germline ends. This CDR3 is 13 amino acids long. This chain's CDR3 is CASSRLGGTEAFF. The CDR3 DNA reads as TGCGCCAGCAGCCGCCTCGGAGGGACTGAAGCTTTCTTT.

This chain connects TRBV15 to TRBJ2-3; D possibly corresponds to TRBD2 (6 bases). The CDR3 contains 16 residues. Germline CDR1 and CDR2: LNHNV and YYDKDF (reference sequence). Trimming removed 4 bases from V and 5 bases from J, with 19 bases in between. The CDR3 sequence: CATSTRRGAEIDTQYF. CDR3 nucleotides: TGTGCCACCAGCACCCGACGCGGGGCCGAAATAGATACGCAGTATTTT.

V gene TRBV12-5 combines with J gene TRBJ2-1, with TRBD1 as a possible D gene (5 bases). CDR1 is LGHNT and CDR2 is FRNRAP in the germline V gene. V was trimmed by 8 bases and J by 3 bases, leaving 11 bases between them. The CDR3 is 13 amino acids. The CDR3 here is CASCDSLYNEQFF. Written as DNA, the CDR3 is TGTGCTAGTTGCGACAGCCTCTACAATGAGCAGTTCTTC.

This chain uses TRBV4-3 with TRBJ1-1; a possible D gene is TRBD1 (5 bases). The CDR3 extends over 14 amino acids. CDR1 and CDR2 (germline): LGHNA, YSLEER. With 9 bases removed from V and 1 base from J, the gap between germline ends came to 15 bases. The CDR3 region has the DNA TGCGCCAGGGGGCGGGGCGTGAAGAACACTGAAGCTTTCTTT. Its protein is CARGRGVKNTEAFF.

This rearrangement joins TRBV27 to TRBJ2-1, with a tentative D call TRBD2 (5 bases). The germline V and J ends were trimmed by 5 bases and 4 bases, with 18 bases remaining between them. This CDR3 has 16 residues. Germline V gene data show CDR1 as MNHEY and CDR2 as SMNVEV (reference sequence). The CDR3 sequence is CASSTSASSNYNEQFF. In nucleotides, the CDR3 is TGTGCCAGCAGTACCTCGGCTAGCAGCAATTACAATGAGCAGTTCTTC.

The CDR3 DNA reads TGTGCCAGCAGTGGCACAGTCAATTCACCCCTCCACTTT. This translates into CASSGTVNSPLHF. This rearrangement joins TRBV2 to TRBJ1-6; D gene uncertain. V was cut by 4 bases and J by 7 bases, with 8 bases left in between. Germline V gives CDR1 SNHLY, CDR2 FYNNEI. This CDR3 is 13 amino acids long.

V gene TRBV5-1 combines with J gene TRBJ2-3; 7 nucleotides match TRBD2. With V trimmed by 5 bases and J by 4 bases, 16 bases remained unmatched. In germline, CDR1 is SGHRS, CDR2 YFSETQ. The CDR3 is 17 residues long. The CDR3 DNA reads as TGCGCCAGCAGGAGAGGGGTGGTGTCAGGGAGGGCAGATACGCAGTATTTT. This encodes CASRRGVVSGRADTQYF.

This rearrangement joins TRBV9 to TRBJ2-5, with 12 bases identical to TRBD2. CDR1 and CDR2 from the germline V gene are SGDLS and YYNGEE. This CDR3 is 16 amino acids long. The J segment lost 1 base and the V segment lost 3 bases, leaving 4 bases of the junction unmatched. CDR3 region: CASSAGLAGTQETQYF. The CDR3 DNA follows: TGTGCCAGCAGCGCCGGACTAGCGGGGACCCAAGAGACCCAGTACTTC.

The chain joins TRBV10-3 to TRBJ1-5; possible D gene TRBD1, 6 bases. V lost 3 bases and J lost 3, with 9 bases in between. The CDR3 contains 14 residues. CDR1 is ENHRY, CDR2 SYGVKD, per germline. The CDR3 sequence is CAISEQGSNQPQHF. DNA of the CDR3: TGTGCCATCAGTGAACAGGGATCCAATCAGCCCCAGCATTTT.

The rearrangement uses TRBV5-4 and TRBJ1-2, with 8 bases aligning to TRBD1. Germline CDR1 reads SGHNT; CDR2 reads YYREEE (reference sequence). Trimming removed 1 base from V and 5 bases from J; junction bases left unmatched: 1. The CDR3 totals 13 residues. As DNA, the CDR3 is TGTGCCAGCAGCTTGAACAGGGGGTATGGCTACACCTTC. Protein product: CASSLNRGYGYTF. The full variable domain, in which reference TRBV5-4 and TRBJ1-2 provide the parts outside the CDR3, is ETGVTQSPTHLIKTRGQQVTLRCSSQSGHNTVSWYQQALGQGPQFIFQYYREEENGRGNFPPRFSGLQFPNYSSELNVNALELDDSALYLCASSLNRGYGYTFGSGTRLTVV.

CDR3 in amino acids: CASSLNFRLGYGYTF. In DNA form, the CDR3 reads TGTGCCAGCAGTTTAAACTTCAGGTTGGGCTATGGCTACACCTTC. This chain joins TRBV28 and TRBJ1-2; the D is unclear. V was pared by 2 bases and J by 4 bases, with 14 bases between. CDR3 length equals 15 residues. CDR1 and CDR2 from the germline V gene are MDHEN and SYDVKM.

The J gene is TRBJ1-2, the V gene TRBV7-9, with 8 bases identical to TRBD1. J lost 3 bases, V lost 6 bases, and 6 bases had no gene match. The CDR3 covers 14 residues. Germline V lookup: CDR1 SEHNR, CDR2 FQNEAQ (reference sequence). The CDR3 DNA reads as TGTGCCAGCAGACCGGGACAGGCCTACTATGGCTACACCTTC. Amino acid sequence: CASRPGQAYYGYTF. Looking up the rest from reference TRBV7-9 and TRBJ1-2 gives the full variable domain: DTGVSQNPRHKITKRGQNVTFRCDPISEHNRLYWYRQTLGQGPEFLTYFQNEAQLEKSRLLSDRFSAERPKGSFSTLEIQRTEQGDSAMYLCASRPGQAYYGYTFGSGTRLTVV.

The V gene is TRBV5-1, the J gene TRBJ2-1, with 10 bases lining up with TRBD2. The CDR3 has 15 residues. Germline assignment: CDR1 SGHRS and CDR2 YFSETQ. J was trimmed by 13 bases and V by 0 bases; bases with no gene match: 10. CDR3: CASSLGSSGSNTQFF. DNA for the CDR3: TGCGCCAGCAGCTTGGGCTCTAGCGGGAGTAATACACAGTTCTTC.

The chain recombines TRBV28 with TRBJ2-1, with TRBD1 matching 8 bases. CDR3 length: 16 amino acids. Unmatched junction bases numbered 10, after V lost 5 bases and J lost 4 bases. The germline V gene has CDR1 MDHEN and CDR2 SYDVKM. The CDR3 coding sequence is TGTGCCAGCAGTCCTCCCGGGACAGGCTTTTACAATGAGCAGTTCTTC. This gives the protein CASSPPGTGFYNEQFF. Filled out from reference TRBV28 and TRBJ2-1, the complete variable domain reads DVKVTQSSRYLVKRTGEKVFLECVQDMDHENMFWYRQDPGLGLRLIYFSYDVKMKEKGDIPEGYSVSREKKERFSLILESASTNQTSMYLCASSPPGTGFYNEQFFGPGTRLTVL.

This chain joins TRBV5-4 and TRBJ1-6; D unclear. Trimming pared 0 bases from V and 0 bases from J, leaving 10 bases between. The CDR3 length is 17 residues. Germline lookup yields CDR1 SGHNT and CDR2 YYREEE (reference sequence). This CDR3 reads CASSLDRQRSYNSPLHF. The CDR3 bases are TGTGCCAGCAGCTTGGACCGGCAGCGCTCCTATAATTCACCCCTCCACTTT.

This clone was counted only a few times. The chain couples TRBV6-2 or TRBV6-3 to TRBJ2-3, with D maybe TRBD2 (6 bases). V was clipped by 4 bases and J by 7 bases, with 18 bases between them. Germline loops: CDR1 MNHEY, CDR2 SVGEGT. This CDR3 region has 15 residues. This chain's CDR3 is CASSSGGANSYTQYF. The CDR3, as DNA: TGTGCCAGCAGTTCCGGGGGAGCGAACTCCTATACGCAGTATTTT.

This chain links TRBV4-1 with TRBJ2-5, with D possibly being TRBD1 (5 bases). V was trimmed by 3 bases and J by 4 bases, leaving 15 bases between them. Germline-derived CDR1 and CDR2 are MGHRA and YSYEKL. The CDR3 runs to 15 residues. The chain's CDR3 is CASSQSQGNLETQYF. The CDR3 nucleotides read TGCGCCAGCAGCCAGAGCCAGGGCAACCTAGAGACCCAGTACTTC.

V is TRBV18 and J is TRBJ2-1; 9 bases map to TRBD2. Germline V lookup: CDR1 KGHSH, CDR2 LQKENI. There are 18 residues in the CDR3. The J segment lost 0 bases and the V segment lost 0 bases, leaving 6 bases of the junction unmatched. CDR3 coding DNA: TGTGCCAGCTCACCACCGACCATAGCGGGAGCCTCCTACAATGAGCAGTTCTTC. It specifies CASSPPTIAGASYNEQFF.

The table lists this clone with a few counts. The chain has TRBV2 and TRBJ2-5, with 8 bases that match TRBD2. Germline-derived CDR1 and CDR2 are SNHLY and FYNNEI. The CDR3 contains 14 residues. Losses at the gene ends were 4 bases for V and 5 bases for J; bases not matched to a gene: 6. CDR3 nucleotides: TGTGCCAGCAGTGCACGGACTAGCTTCGAGACCCAGTACTTC. Protein product: CASSARTSFETQYF. The whole variable domain, filled in from reference TRBV2 and TRBJ2-5, reads EPEVTQTPSHQVTQMGQEVILRCVPISNHLYFYWYRQILGQKVEFLVSFYNNEISEKSEIFDDQFSVERPDGSNFTLKIRSTKLEDSAMYFCASSARTSFETQYFGPGTRLLVL.

The rearrangement joins TRBV18 to TRBJ1-4, with D tentatively TRBD1 (5 bases). Deletions cut 2 bases from V and 8 bases from J, with 9 bases between. The CDR3 runs to 13 residues. Germline values: CDR1 KGHSH, CDR2 LQKENI. CDR3: CASSPGAGEKLFF. Written as DNA, the CDR3 is TGTGCCAGCTCACCAGGGGCAGGGGAAAAACTGTTTTTT.

The CDR3 spells CASSLNIVDTQYF. The CDR3 coding sequence is TGTGCCAGCAGTTTAAATATCGTAGATACGCAGTATTTT. V gene TRBV27 combines with J gene TRBJ2-3; D gene unclear. Germline V gene sequence: CDR1 MNHEY, CDR2 SMNVEV (reference sequence). The CDR3 consists of 13 residues. Trimming removed 2 bases at V and 5 bases at J, with 8 bases between.

CDR3 DNA: TGTGCCAGCTCACCCGGGGGTGGTCAGCCCCAGCATTTT. Protein: CASSPGGGQPQHF. The rearrangement uses TRBV18 and TRBJ1-5, with D tentatively TRBD1 (5 bases). Germline assignment: CDR1 KGHSH and CDR2 LQKENI. V lost 3 bases and J lost 6, with 9 bases in between. The CDR3 runs 13 residues. Filled out from reference TRBV18 and TRBJ1-5, the complete variable domain reads NAGVMQNPRHLVRRRGQEARLRCSPMKGHSHVYWYRQLPEEGLKFMVYLQKENIIDESGMPKERFSAEFPKEGPSILRIQQVVRGDSAAYFCASSPGGGQPQHFGDGTRLSIL.

This chain links TRBV6-6 with TRBJ1-4; 8 bases match TRBD1. Germline CDR1 MNHNY, CDR2 SVGAGI (reference sequence). This CDR3 contains 13 residues. V lost 5 bases, J lost 5 bases, and 1 base stayed unmatched. The CDR3 reads CASSGDRNEKLFF. The CDR3 nucleotides read TGTGCCAGCAGTGGGGACAGGAATGAAAAACTGTTTTTT.